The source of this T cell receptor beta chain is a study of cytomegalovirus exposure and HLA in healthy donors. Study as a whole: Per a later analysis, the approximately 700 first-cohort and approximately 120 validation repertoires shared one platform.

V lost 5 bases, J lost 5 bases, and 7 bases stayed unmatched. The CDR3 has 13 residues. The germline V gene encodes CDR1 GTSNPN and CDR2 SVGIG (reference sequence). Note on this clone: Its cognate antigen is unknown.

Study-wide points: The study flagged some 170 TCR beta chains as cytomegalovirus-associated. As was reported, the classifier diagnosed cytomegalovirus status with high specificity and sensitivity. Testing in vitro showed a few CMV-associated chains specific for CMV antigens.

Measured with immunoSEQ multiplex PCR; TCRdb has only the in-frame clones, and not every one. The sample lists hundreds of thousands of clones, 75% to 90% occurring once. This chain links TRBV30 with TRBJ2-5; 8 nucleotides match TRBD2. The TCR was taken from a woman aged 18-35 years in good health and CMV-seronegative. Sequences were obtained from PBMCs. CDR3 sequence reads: CAWEPRGGETQYF. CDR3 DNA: TGTGCCTGGGAGCCCCGGGGGGGGGAGACCCAGTACTTC.